Listed here are 21 T cell receptor beta chains from one sample, sequenced in a study of T cell repertoires in cytomegalovirus infection. TCRdb processed the reads anew with MiXCR; each CDR3 protein has one entry. The profile covers around 710,000 distinct CDR3 sequences, with roughly 28% appearing a single time and about an eighth taken by the ten largest. Antigens for these TCRs are unknown. The material was cultured CD8+ T cells from PBMCs, obtained from culture after CMV antigen stimulation. The receptors originated from a human donor in good health (CMV status not recorded). Some clones in this sample may be carry-over from other donors' samples.

This clonotype occurred a few times. The chain recombines TRBV11-3 with TRBJ2-3; D unresolved. CDR1 is SGHNT, CDR2 YENEEA, per germline. The CDR3 has 12 amino acids. V was pared by 2 bases and J by 4 bases, with 4 bases between. The CDR3 here is CASSLFSDTQYF. DNA of the CDR3: TGTGCCAGCAGCTTATTTTCAGATACGCAGTATTTT.

The chain combines TRBV6-2 or TRBV6-3 with TRBJ2-1; 16 nucleotides align to TRBD2. Germline CDR1 is MNHEY and CDR2 is SVGEGT. The CDR3 spans 19 residues. V lost 4 bases and J lost 4; bases outside the gene matches: 10. The chain's CDR3 is CASSSSGTSGGAGYNEQFF. DNA of the CDR3: TGTGCCAGCAGTTCTTCCGGGACTAGCGGGGGGGCCGGGTACAATGAGCAGTTCTTC.

This clonotype came up a few times. The chain recombines TRBV19 with TRBJ2-2; D remains ambiguous. CDR1 and CDR2 from the germline V gene are LNHDA and SQIVND (reference sequence). The CDR3 runs 14 residues. Trimming pared 6 bases from V and 3 bases from J, leaving 11 bases between. The CDR3 sequence is CASRGGEYTGELFF. The CDR3 nucleotides read TGTGCCAGTAGAGGTGGCGAATACACCGGGGAGCTGTTTTTT. Full variable domain (missing parts from reference TRBV19 and TRBJ2-2): DGGITQSPKYLFRKEGQNVTLSCEQNLNHDAMYWYRQDPGQGLRLIYYSQIVNDFQKGDIAEGYSVSREKKESFPLTVTSAQKNPTAFYLCASRGGEYTGELFFGEGSRLTVL.

The chain recombines TRBV5-1 with TRBJ2-2, with D hard to call. CDR3 length equals 15 residues. Trimming shortened V by 0 bases and J by 0 bases, and 6 bases separated the two germline ends. Per the germline V gene, CDR1 is SGHRS and CDR2 is YFSETQ. This CDR3 reads CASSLADTNTGELFF. As DNA, the CDR3 is TGCGCCAGCAGCTTGGCCGACACGAACACCGGGGAGCTGTTTTTT. Together with reference TRBV5-1 and TRBJ2-2, the CDR3 gives the full variable domain: KAGVTQTPRYLIKTRGQQVTLSCSPISGHRSVSWYQQTPGQGLQFLFEYFSETQRNKGNFPGRFSGRQFSNSRSEMNVSTLELGDSALYLCASSLADTNTGELFFGEGSRLTVL.

The V gene is TRBV20-1, the J gene TRBJ1-1, with D uncertain. This CDR3 is 14 amino acids long. Trimming cost V 0 bases and J 5 bases, with 13 bases left between them. Looked up from germline, CDR1 is DFQATT and CDR2 is SNEGSKA (reference sequence). The CDR3 sequence: CSARDQIHSTEAFF. The CDR3, as DNA: TGCAGTGCTAGAGACCAGATACACTCTACTGAAGCTTTCTTT.

This sequence joins TRBV12-3 or TRBV12-4 and TRBJ1-1; TRBD1 might be the D (6 bases). Trimming shortened V by 6 bases and J by 5 bases, and 19 bases separated the two germline ends. The length of the CDR3 is 15 residues. CDR3 DNA: TGTGCCAGCAGAGGCCCACAGGGATTGGAAACTGAAGCTTTCTTT. It encodes CASRGPQGLETEAFF.

There are a few counts of this clonotype. This chain uses TRBV5-4 with TRBJ2-5; TRBD1 is a possible D gene (6 bases). CDR3 size: 15 residues. Germline V gene sequence: CDR1 SGHNT, CDR2 YYREEE (reference sequence). Trimming took off 4 bases at V and 2 bases at J, with 15 bases between the two ends. The CDR3, as DNA: TGTGCCAGCAGCCCGCCGCCCGGGACACAAGAGACCCAGTACTTC. This sequence encodes CASSPPPGTQETQYF.

The CDR3 region is CASSQPGGGWQFF. The CDR3 region has the DNA TGCGCCAGCAGCCAACCCGGAGGGGGCTGGCAGTTCTTC. The chain carries TRBV4-1 and TRBJ2-1, with a tentative D call TRBD1 (7 bases). The CDR3 sequence is 13 residues long. Germline V gives CDR1 MGHRA, CDR2 YSYEKL. V was cut by 2 bases and J by 12 bases, with 14 bases left in between.

Only one count was recorded for this clonotype. This chain uses TRBV12-3 or TRBV12-4 with TRBJ2-7; perhaps TRBD2 as D (6 bases). CDR3 length equals 11 residues. Trimming left V 7 bases short and J 5 bases short, with 9 bases between. The CDR3 reads CASTGEHEQYF. The CDR3 DNA follows: TGTGCCAGCACGGGGGAGCACGAGCAGTACTTC.

This clonotype occurred many times. This sequence joins TRBV7-6 and TRBJ2-3, with 11 positions matching TRBD2. Germline CDR1 SGHVS, CDR2 FNYEAQ. There are 16 residues in the CDR3. V was clipped by 5 bases and J by 7 bases; unmatched bases: 11. This CDR3 reads CASSTLSGGAFNTQYF. The CDR3 region has the DNA TGTGCCAGCAGCACCCTTAGCGGGGGGGCCTTCAATACGCAGTATTTT.

The rearrangement links TRBV24-1 to TRBJ1-1; D gene ambiguous. Per germline, CDR1 KGHDR and CDR2 SFDVKD. CDR3 length: 10 residues. Trimming left V 5 bases short and J 5 bases short, with 2 bases between. In nucleotides, the CDR3 is TGTGCCACCAGTGTTACTGAAGCTTTCTTT. As protein: CATSVTEAFF.

The rearrangement links TRBV5-4 to TRBJ2-2; possibly TRBD1 for D (5 bases). Trimming took 4 bases from V and 4 from J, leaving 17 bases between them. The CDR3 covers 16 residues. Germline V CDR1 and CDR2: SGHNT, YYREEE (reference sequence). The CDR3 nucleotides read TGTGCCAGCAGCCCCGTTTCCAGGGTTGCCACCGGGGAGCTGTTTTTT. Protein: CASSPVSRVATGELFF.

Here the CDR3 DNA reads TGTGCCAGCAGCCGAGGGAGAACTAATGAAAAACTGTTTTTT. Translated: CASSRGRTNEKLFF. This chain connects TRBV7-4 to TRBJ1-4; D is uncertain. The CDR3 has 14 amino acids. Trimming stripped 5 bases from V and 1 base from J, with 8 bases between. Per germline, CDR1 SGHVT and CDR2 SQSDAQ.

The table lists this clonotype with a few counts. The chain has TRBV7-9 and TRBJ2-1, with D uncertain. Germline CDR1 reads SEHNR; CDR2 reads FQNEAQ (reference sequence). The V end was cut by 5 bases, the J end by 0 bases, with 11 bases between. The CDR3 length is 15 residues. The CDR3 loop reads CASSQTGFSYNEQFF. CDR3 nucleotide sequence: TGTGCCAGCAGCCAGACTGGGTTCTCCTACAATGAGCAGTTCTTC.

The sample holds a few counts of this clonotype. The genes are TRBV19 and TRBJ2-1; 9 nucleotides line up with TRBD2. This CDR3 has 15 residues. Trimming removed 3 bases from V and 6 bases from J; junction bases left unmatched: 6. The germline V gene has CDR1 LNHDA and CDR2 SQIVND (reference sequence). This CDR3 is CASSISAGGGNEQFF. CDR3 sequence (DNA): TGTGCCAGTAGTATCTCAGCGGGGGGCGGCAATGAGCAGTTCTTC.

In this sample, this clonotype turned up a few times. This sequence joins TRBV27 and TRBJ2-5, with 10 nucleotides matching TRBD2. Per germline, CDR1 MNHEY and CDR2 SMNVEV (reference sequence). The V gene end was trimmed by 6 bases and the J gene end by 4 bases; junction bases not matched to a gene: 5. The CDR3 sequence is 14 residues long. The chain's CDR3 is CASSRQRGGETQYF. The CDR3 DNA reads as TGTGCCAGCAGCCGCCAGCGGGGGGGAGAGACCCAGTACTTC.

The rearrangement joins TRBV6-5 to TRBJ2-1, with 9 bases fitting TRBD1. Germline CDR1 is MNHEY and CDR2 is SVGAGI. Trimming at V came to 0 bases and at J to 7 bases, leaving 4 bases not matched to a gene. CDR3 size: 15 residues. CDR3 sequence (DNA): TGTGCCAGCAGTTACTCCAGGACAGGGGCAAATGAGCAGTTCTTC. This sequence encodes CASSYSRTGANEQFF.

This clonotype was counted at least ten times. The chain couples TRBV7-2 to TRBJ1-5, with TRBD1 as a possible D gene (5 bases). V was clipped by 5 bases and J by 0 bases, with 11 bases between them. This CDR3 spans 15 amino acids. The V gene's germline CDR1 is SGHTA and CDR2 FQGNSA. The CDR3: CASSPGPYSNQPQHF. CDR3 nucleotides: TGTGCCAGCAGCCCAGGGCCGTATAGCAATCAGCCCCAGCATTTT.

This clonotype was found many times. At one boundary the junction diverges from the germline segment, which might be a read error. CDR3 protein: CASSLRTGENTEAFF. The CDR3 DNA reads TGTGCCAGCAGCCTAAGGACAGGGGAGAACACTGAAGCTTTCTTT. The J gene is TRBJ1-1, the V gene TRBV4-1, with 9 bases matching TRBD1. The CDR3 spans 15 residues. Germline V gives CDR1 MGHRA, CDR2 YSYEKL.

The rearrangement uses TRBV6-6 and TRBJ1-3; D is perhaps TRBD1 (6 bases). The CDR3 sequence is 16 residues long. V was cut by 0 bases and J by 4 bases, with 13 bases left in between. Germline lookup yields CDR1 MNHNY and CDR2 SVGAGI (reference sequence). CDR3 in DNA: TGTGCCAGCAGTTACTCCCACAGGGAATCAGGAAACACCATATATTTT. As protein: CASSYSHRESGNTIYF.

The rearrangement uses TRBV7-9 and TRBJ2-7, with D tentatively TRBD2 (6 bases). The CDR3 runs to 14 residues. Trimming removed 4 bases at V and 1 base at J, with 11 bases between. Germline CDR1 reads SEHNR; CDR2 reads FQNEAQ (reference sequence). The CDR3: CASSYPGGSYEQYF. The DNA for the CDR3 is TGTGCCAGCAGCTACCCCGGGGGATCCTACGAGCAGTACTTC.